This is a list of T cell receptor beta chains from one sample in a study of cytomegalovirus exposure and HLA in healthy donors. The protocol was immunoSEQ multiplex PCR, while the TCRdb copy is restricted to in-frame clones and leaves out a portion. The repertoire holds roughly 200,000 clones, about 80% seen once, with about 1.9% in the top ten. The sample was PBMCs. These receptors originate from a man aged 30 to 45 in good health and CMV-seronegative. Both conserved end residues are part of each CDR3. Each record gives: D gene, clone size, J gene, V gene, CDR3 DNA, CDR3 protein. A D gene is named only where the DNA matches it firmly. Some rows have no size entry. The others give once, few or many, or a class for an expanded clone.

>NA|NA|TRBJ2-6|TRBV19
TGTGCCAGTAGTACTCCTTCCGACAGATCTGGGGCCAACGTCCTGACTTTC
CASSTPSDRSGANVLTF
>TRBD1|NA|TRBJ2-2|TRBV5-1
TGCGCCAGCAGCTTGATAGGGGGCAACACCGGGGAACTGTTTTTT
CASSLIGGNTGELFF
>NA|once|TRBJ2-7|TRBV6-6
TGTGCCAGCAGTTACTCAAACAGGGCGTCCTACGAGCAGTACTTC
CASSYSNRASYEQYF
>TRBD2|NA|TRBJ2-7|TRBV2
TGTGCCAGCCCCCTAGCGGGAGGGGGGCTCTCCTACGAGCAGTACTTC
CASPLAGGGLSYEQYF
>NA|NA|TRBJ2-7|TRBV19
TGTGCCAGTAGTATTACAGACACCTACGAGCAGTACTTC
CASSITDTYEQYF
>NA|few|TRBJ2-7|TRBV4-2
TGTGCCAGCAGCCCCGACAGGTTTCGCTCCTACGAGCAGTACTTC
CASSPDRFRSYEQYF
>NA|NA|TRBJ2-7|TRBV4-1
TGCGCCAGCAGCCAAGGGGGCGAAACCTACGAGCAGTACTTC
CASSQGGETYEQYF
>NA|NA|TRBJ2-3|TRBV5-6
TGTGCCAGCAGCTTGGTCTACAGGCAAAGCACAGATACGCAGTATTTT
CASSLVYRQSTDTQYF
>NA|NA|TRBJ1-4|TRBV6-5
TGTGCCAGCAGCCTCGGAGAAAATGAAAAACTGTTTTTT
CASSLGENEKLFF
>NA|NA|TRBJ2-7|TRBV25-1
TGTGCCAGCAGTGTACAATACGAGCAGTACTTC
CASSVQYEQYF
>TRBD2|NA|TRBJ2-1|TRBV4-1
TGCGCCAGCAGGCTCCGTCTAGCGGGAGGGTCGGATGAGCAGTTCTTC
CASRLRLAGGSDEQFF
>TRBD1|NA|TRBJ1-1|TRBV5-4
TGTGCCAGCAGCTTGGCAGGGGGCTGGGCGAACACTGAAGCTTTCTTT
CASSLAGGWANTEAFF
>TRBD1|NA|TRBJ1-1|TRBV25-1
TGTGCCAGCAACCAGGGGGCAGGCACTGAAGCTTTCTTT
CASNQGAGTEAFF
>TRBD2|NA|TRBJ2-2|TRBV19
TGTGCCAGTAGTATAGTGAGGACTAGCGGGACCGGGGAGCTGTTTTTT
CASSIVRTSGTGELFF
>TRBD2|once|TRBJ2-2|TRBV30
TGTGCCCGGGAGGGTAGACCCGGGGAGCTGTTTTTT
CAREGRPGELFF
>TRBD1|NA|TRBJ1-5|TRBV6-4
TGTGCCAGCAGTACCCCCCGGCAGGGGGCGTCGAATCAGCCCCAGCATTTT
CASSTPRQGASNQPQHF
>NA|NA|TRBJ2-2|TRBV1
TGCACCAGCAGCCATCCACCTCCGGGACTAGCGGGGTACACCGGGGAGCTGTTTTTT
CTSSHPPPGLAGYTGELFF
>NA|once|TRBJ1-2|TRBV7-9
TGTGCCAGCAGCTTACAGGGGTATTATGGCTACACCTTC
CASSLQGYYGYTF
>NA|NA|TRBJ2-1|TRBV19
TGTGCCAGTAGTGCCAACAGGGCCTACGGCCCTACTGAGCAGTTCTTC
CASSANRAYGPTEQFF
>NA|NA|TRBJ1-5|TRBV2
TGTGCCAGCAGTGAAGTTTATAGCAATCAGCCCCAGCATTTT
CASSEVYSNQPQHF
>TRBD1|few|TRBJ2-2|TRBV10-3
TGTGCCATCAGTGGGCCCTCCCAACCAAGGCAGGGGGACACCGGGGAGCTGTTTTTT
CAISGPSQPRQGDTGELFF
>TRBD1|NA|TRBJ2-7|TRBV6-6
TGTGCCACCCGGACAGGGGGCCCCTACGAGCAGTACTTC
CATRTGGPYEQYF
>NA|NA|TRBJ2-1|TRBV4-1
TGCGCCAGCAGTCTCGACAGCTACAATGAGCAGTTCTTC
CASSLDSYNEQFF
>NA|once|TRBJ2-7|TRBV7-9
TGTGCCAGCAGCTTTCTGACAGGGAGGTCCTACGAGCAGTACTTC
CASSFLTGRSYEQYF
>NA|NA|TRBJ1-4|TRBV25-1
TGTGCCAGCAGTGCCCCTCGGCAGGGGCTTAGTGAAAAACTGTTTTTT
CASSAPRQGLSEKLFF
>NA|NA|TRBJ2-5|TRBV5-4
TGTGCCAGCAGCCAGGGTATTCTGGAGACCCAGTACTTC
CASSQGILETQYF
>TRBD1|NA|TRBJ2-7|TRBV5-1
TGCGCCAGCAGCCCGCGAGGGGGCATGAACGAGCAGTACTTC
CASSPRGGMNEQYF
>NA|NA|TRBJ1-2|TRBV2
TGTGCCAGCCCGCTTCTAGGGAGGGGCCGGATCTATGGCTACACCTTC
CASPLLGRGRIYGYTF
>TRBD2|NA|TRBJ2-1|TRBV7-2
TGTGCCAGCAGCCCGACTAGCGACTACAATGAGCAGTTCTTC
CASSPTSDYNEQFF
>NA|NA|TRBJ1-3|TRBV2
TGTGCCAGCAGTGTTGGAGGGACTGGAAACACCATATATTTT
CASSVGGTGNTIYF
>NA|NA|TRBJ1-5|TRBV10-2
TGCGCCAGCAGTGACCTGTCAGGGAAGGGCAATCAGCCCCAGCATTTT
CASSDLSGKGNQPQHF